This is a list of T cell receptor beta chains from one sample in a study of CD8 T cells in ankylosing spondylitis. TCRdb itself ran the 5' RACE reads through MiXCR, one entry per CDR3 protein. The sample lists about 200,000 distinct CDR3 sequences, roughly 13% seen once, with about 17% in the top ten. The sequenced sample consisted of blood, either unsorted or a sorted T cell fraction (not recorded which). The origin of the receptors is a male donor with ankylosing spondylitis or in good health (not recorded which). The CDR3 runs from the conserved cysteine through the conserved F or W. The D gene is left open where the match is weak. Size is omitted from some rows. Given values are once, few, many or a class for expanded clones.

DNA | CDR3 | J | D | size | V
TGTGCCAGCAACCCGGGACTAGGCTCCCTGGAGCAGTACTTC | CASNPGLGSLEQYF | TRBJ2-7 | TRBD2 | . | TRBV27
TGCGCCAGCAGCCAAGTGGCCGGGAATTCACCCCTCCACTTT | CASSQVAGNSPLHF | TRBJ1-6 | . | few | TRBV4-1
TGCGCCAGCAGCCAAATGATGGGCCCGGGGGAGACCCAGTACTTC | CASSQMMGPGETQYF | TRBJ2-5 | . | few | TRBV4-1
TGTGCCAGCAGTTTGCCCGGGGAGGAGACCCAGTACTTC | CASSLPGEETQYF | TRBJ2-5 | . | few | TRBV12-3/TRBV12-4
TGTGCCAGCAGTTTAGTTCTTGTATTCTCCCTAACCACAGATACGCAGTATTTT | CASSLVLVFSLTTDTQYF | TRBJ2-3 | . | few | TRBV12-3/TRBV12-4
TGTGCCAGCAGCCATTCAGGTGACTTGGAGACCCAGTACTTC | CASSHSGDLETQYF | TRBJ2-5 | . | . | TRBV7-8
TGTGCCAGCCAAAGTCTAGCGGGAGGGCCGGGTGAGCAGTTCTTC | CASQSLAGGPGEQFF | TRBJ2-1 | TRBD2 | . | TRBV12-3/TRBV12-4
TGTGCCTCCGAGGGGGGGGCCACAGATACGCAGTATTTT | CASEGGATDTQYF | TRBJ2-3 | . | . | TRBV11-2
TGCGCCAGCAGCTTGGCTGGTCCTATATGGGGGTATGGCTACACCTTC | CASSLAGPIWGYGYTF | TRBJ1-2 | . | few | TRBV5-1
TGTGCCAGCAGCCCACCTGGGGTCGTGGACTCGAAGCAGTACTTC | CASSPPGVVDSKQYF | TRBJ2-7 | . | few | TRBV7-9
TGTGCCAGCAGCCCACCGGGACTTAGATCATCCTACAATGAGCAGTTCTTC | CASSPPGLRSSYNEQFF | TRBJ2-1 | . | few | TRBV5-6
TGTGCCAGCAGTGGGACAGGGAGCGAGCAGTACTTC | CASSGTGSEQYF | TRBJ2-7 | TRBD1 | many | TRBV12-3/TRBV12-4
TGCGCCAGCAGCTTGGTCTACCGGCAGTTGAGGAACATTCAGTACTTC | CASSLVYRQLRNIQYF | TRBJ2-4 | . | many | TRBV5-1
TGCAGCGTTGTGAGGGACCTAGATATAGCCAAAAACATTCAGTACTTC | CSVVRDLDIAKNIQYF | TRBJ2-4 | . | few | TRBV29-1
TGTGCCACCAGCGGGTTTGGGACTTACTCCTACAATGAGCAGTTCTTC | CATSGFGTYSYNEQFF | TRBJ2-1 | . | . | TRBV15
TGTGCCAGCAGTTTATCCACTCGGACTAGCGGGAGGGGAGAGACCCAGTACTTC | CASSLSTRTSGRGETQYF | TRBJ2-5 | TRBD2 | few | TRBV27
TGTGCCAGCAGCGAGGGGGCGGAAACCAAAAACATTCAGTACTTC | CASSEGAETKNIQYF | TRBJ2-4 | TRBD1 | many | TRBV9
TGTGCCAGCAGATTGGGACAGTCCTACTACAATGAGCAGTTCTTC | CASRLGQSYYNEQFF | TRBJ2-1 | TRBD1 | . | TRBV11-2
TGCGCCAGCAGCCAGGGGAGAGACGATCAGCCCCAGCATTTT | CASSQGRDDQPQHF | TRBJ1-5 | . | many | TRBV4-1
TGTGCCAGCAGAGCACAGGGGTGGTCTGAAGCTTTCTTT | CASRAQGWSEAFF | TRBJ1-1 | TRBD1 | few | TRBV25-1
TGTGCCAGCAGTTCGGAGGCGCTCTACGAGCAGTACTTC | CASSSEALYEQYF | TRBJ2-7 | . | . | TRBV27
TGTGCCAGCAGTCCTTGGGGACAGGCCTACGAGCAGTACTTC | CASSPWGQAYEQYF | TRBJ2-7 | TRBD1 | . | TRBV12-3/TRBV12-4
TGTGCCAGCTCACCATACGGACAGGGGATCCAAGAGACCCAGTACTTC | CASSPYGQGIQETQYF | TRBJ2-5 | TRBD1 | . | TRBV18
TGTGCCAGCAGTTGGGGACAAACGCCTACCTACGAGCAGTACTTC | CASSWGQTPTYEQYF | TRBJ2-7 | . | few | TRBV6-2/TRBV6-3
TGTGCCAGCAGCCAAGGAGTAGCGGGGTACAATGAGCAGTTCTTC | CASSQGVAGYNEQFF | TRBJ2-1 | TRBD2 | few | TRBV3-1
TGTGCCAGCAGCCCCCAACAGGGCGGAAATTCCTACAATGAGCAGTTCTTC | CASSPQQGGNSYNEQFF | TRBJ2-1 | . | . | TRBV9
TGTGCCAGCAGTGAAGTGGAAGAGGACAATGAGCAGTTCTTC | CASSEVEEDNEQFF | TRBJ2-1 | . | few | TRBV2
TGTGCCAGCAGCCCTTCTCCCCGGGAGAAGGTTCTTCACGAGCAGTACTTC | CASSPSPREKVLHEQYF | TRBJ2-7 | . | . | TRBV4-2
TGTGCCTGGAGCGGAGCGGGGAGCTCCTACAATGAGCAGTTCTTC | CAWSGAGSSYNEQFF | TRBJ2-1 | TRBD2 | . | TRBV30
TGTGCCAGCAGTGAAGGTATGTTGAACACTGAAGCTTTCTTT | CASSEGMLNTEAFF | TRBJ1-1 | . | few | TRBV6-4
TGCGCCAGCAGCCAAGGAGGGGGCGGCAATCAGCCCCAGCATTTT | CASSQGGGGNQPQHF | TRBJ1-5 | TRBD1 | many | TRBV4-1
TGTGCCAGCAGCTTGGGGGCCTCGGGGGCCCAAGAGACCCAGTACTTC | CASSLGASGAQETQYF | TRBJ2-5 | . | . | TRBV7-9
TGTGCCAGCACCTCGGGGGGGAGCTACGAGCAGTACTTC | CASTSGGSYEQYF | TRBJ2-7 | TRBD2 | few | TRBV11-2
TGCGCCAGCAGCTTTACCGGGACAGAGTCCTACGAGCAGTACTTC | CASSFTGTESYEQYF | TRBJ2-7 | TRBD1 | many | TRBV5-1
TGTGCCAGCAGTCTACAGGACTTACCGTACGAGCAGTACTTC | CASSLQDLPYEQYF | TRBJ2-7 | . | few | TRBV28
TGTGCCAGCAGCTTAATGATCGGGACTAGCGGTTACAATGAGCAGTTCTTC | CASSLMIGTSGYNEQFF | TRBJ2-1 | TRBD2 | . | TRBV11-2
TGCAGTGCTAGCCCGACCGCCACCTACGAGCAGTACTTC | CSASPTATYEQYF | TRBJ2-7 | . | . | TRBV20-1
TGTGCCAGCAGCATCGGGACACCGAATTACAATGAGCAGTTCTTC | CASSIGTPNYNEQFF | TRBJ2-1 | . | . | TRBV11-3
TGTGCCAGCAGTTACTCTCTATCCGGTCCTCCGGCTGAAGCTTTCTTT | CASSYSLSGPPAEAFF | TRBJ1-1 | . | . | TRBV6-5
TGTGCCAGCAGCTTAATATTATGGGGAGATACGCAGTATTTT | CASSLILWGDTQYF | TRBJ2-3 | . | few | TRBV11-2